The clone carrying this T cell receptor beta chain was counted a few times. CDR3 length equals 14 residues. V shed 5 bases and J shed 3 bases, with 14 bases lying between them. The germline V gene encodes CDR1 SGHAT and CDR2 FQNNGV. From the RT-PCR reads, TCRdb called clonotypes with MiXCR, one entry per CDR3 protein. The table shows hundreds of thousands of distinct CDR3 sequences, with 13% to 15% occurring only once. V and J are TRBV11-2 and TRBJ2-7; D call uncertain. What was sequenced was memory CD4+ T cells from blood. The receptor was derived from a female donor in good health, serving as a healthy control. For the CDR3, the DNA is TGTGCCAGCAGCGCCGACTCCTTCCTCTACGAGCAGTACTTC. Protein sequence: CASSADSFLYEQYF.